The clone carrying this TCR beta chain was counted once. The antigen is unknown. Clones were sequenced by immunoSEQ multiplex PCR, and TCRdb holds only the in-frame ones, with some missing. The repertoire holds about 100,000 clones, with about 88% as singletons. The data were obtained in a study of OX40 agonist ivuxolimab in advanced cancers. Turning to the study itself: While on treatment, patients had intravenous ivuxolimab at 0.01 to 10 mg/kg every 2 weeks. Participants averaged approximately 65 years of age (range roughly 23 to 90) and were roughly 80% male. Findings and caveats of the study: Compared with CD4+, CD8+ T cells on average had more expanded clones. Clonal expansion among partial responders at 0.1-3.0 mg/kg ranked near the lowest.

Trimming removed 4 bases from V and 0 bases from J, with 9 bases in between. CDR1 SGHVS and CDR2 FQNEAQ come from the germline V gene. The CDR3 spans 14 residues. The chain is built from TRBV7-8 and TRBJ1-1; unclear D gene. This TCR came from an adult with an advanced solid tumor such as melanoma, head and neck, liver or kidney cancer. The sample consisted of CD4+ or CD8+ T cells sorted from blood, taken in a trial of the OX40 agonist ivuxolimab. The CDR3 reads CASSSSQLNTEAFF. CDR3 bases: TGTGCCAGCAGCTCCAGCCAGCTGAACACTGAAGCTTTCTTT.